The present entry profiles one T cell receptor (beta chain) with its context. Its antigen is as yet unknown. The data were obtained in a study of OX40 agonist ivuxolimab in advanced cancers. Study outcomes and limitations: The expanded peripheral T cells' antigen specificity was not determined.

Sequencing was performed with immunoSEQ multiplex PCR; in TCRdb, only in-frame clones are kept and a portion is missing. The sample consists of about 26,000 clones, roughly three quarters of them appearing once. Between the trimmed V and J ends, which lost 2 bases and 3 bases, there was a span of 13 bases. The CDR3 sequence is 15 residues long. Germline V gives CDR1 MNHEY, CDR2 SVGAGI. This receptor was identified in an adult with an advanced solid tumor such as melanoma, head and neck, liver or kidney cancer. The V and J genes are TRBV6-5 and TRBJ1-2; no clear D. Material: CD4+ or CD8+ T cells sorted from blood, obtained in a trial of the OX40 agonist ivuxolimab. CDR3 DNA sequence: TGTGCCAGCAGTTACAGTTCGGATCCGGACTATGGCTACACCTTC. Translating gives CASSYSSDPDYGYTF.